This T cell receptor beta chain was profiled in a study of CD8 T cells in ankylosing spondylitis. This clonotype has a handful of counts. The target antigen is unknown. Regarding the study as a whole: Earlier work had already found some motif variants in reactive arthritis synovial fluid and blood. Reportedly, disease-linked clones are significantly enriched in ankylosing spondylitis patients' matched synovial fluid. The study identified a TCR beta motif of fewer than 10 highly homologous variants that appeared characteristic of ankylosing spondylitis blood.

The V gene's germline CDR1 is KGHDR and CDR2 SFDVKD. The V and J ends lost 0 bases and 6 bases respectively, with 6 bases between them. This CDR3 has 13 residues. Quantitative molecular-barcoded 5'-RACE generated the TCR beta libraries. One entry per CDR3 protein, called by TCRdb with MiXCR from the 5' RACE reads. The sample contains over 100,000 distinct CDR3 sequences, roughly 10% of which appear only once. This chain connects TRBV24-1 to TRBJ2-3; D unclear. The TCR originated in a female donor with ankylosing spondylitis or in good health (not recorded which). The sample taken for sequencing was blood, either unsorted or a sorted T cell fraction (not recorded which). The CDR3 DNA reads as TGTGCCACCAGTGATTTGGGACCCGATACGCAGTATTTT. Its translation is CATSDLGPDTQYF.